This T cell receptor beta chain was found in a study of blood T cell repertoires in COVID-19. Overall study context: Italy, Spain and the United States were the sources of the convalescent and acute COVID-19 samples. T cells, B-cell-depleted T cells, or PBMCs provided the cDNA or gDNA that served as material.

Original analysis: Reference gene primer amplification yielded estimated nucleated cell counts. The data were produced by immunoSEQ multiplex PCR, yet TCRdb's version contains in-frame clones alone and is incomplete. The DNA was the basis for D and trimming; V, J and clone size are from that table. This table holds a few hundred thousand clones, 85% found once. This sequence was found in a woman younger than 35 with acute or convalescent COVID-19. What was sequenced was peripheral blood.

CDR3 sequence reads: CAISESGTGIDYGYTF. CDR3 sequence (DNA): TGTGCCATCAGTGAGTCCGGGACAGGGATTGACTATGGCTACACCTTC. V usage is TRBV10-3 and J usage is TRBJ1-2; 9 bases line up with TRBD1. With 0 bases clipped from V and 3 bases from J, the junction kept 5 bases outside the gene matches. The CDR3 extends over 16 amino acids. In germline, CDR1 is ENHRY, CDR2 SYGVKD.